Listed below are T cell receptor beta chains from one sample, sequenced in a study of shared clonotypes between healthy human individuals. TCRdb's copy holds only in-frame clones and misses some; the assay was immunoSEQ multiplex PCR. The sample shows roughly 480,000 clones, roughly 85% of them seen only once. Sequenced material: PBMCs. These receptors came from a woman aged 40 to 50 in good health. Some clones in this sample may be carry-over from other donors' samples. CDR3s include the opening cysteine and the closing phenylalanine or tryptophan. D genes are given only for firm matches. Clone size is shown for a subset of rows, as once, few, many or a class of expanded clone.

once . TRBJ2-1 TRBV6-1 CASSEMAGGNNEQFF TGTGCCAGCAGTGAAATGGCAGGGGGGAACAATGAGCAGTTCTTC
many . TRBJ1-2 TRBV29-1 CSVGVQREGYTF TGCAGCGTTGGCGTACAACGGGAAGGCTACACCTTC
. . TRBJ1-5 TRBV2 CASSEQDSRFSNQPQHF TGTGCCAGCAGCGAACAAGACAGTCGCTTCAGCAATCAGCCCCAGCATTTT
. . TRBJ1-1 TRBV18 CASSQGNTEAFF TGTGCCAGCTCCCAAGGGAACACTGAAGCTTTCTTT
. . TRBJ1-3 TRBV7-2 CASSPGWGNTIYF TGTGCCAGCAGCCCAGGTTGGGGCAACACCATATATTTT
few TRBD2 TRBJ2-1 TRBV27 CASSRRAGEFNEQFF TGTGCCAGCAGCCGAAGGGCGGGAGAGTTCAATGAGCAGTTCTTC
once TRBD2 TRBJ2-1 TRBV7-9 CASSTRGGYNEQFF TGTGCCAGCAGCACCCGCGGGGGTTACAATGAGCAGTTCTTC
. TRBD2 TRBJ2-5 TRBV2 CASSEEAGGETQYF TGTGCCAGCAGTGAGGAAGCGGGAGGGGAGACCCAGTACTTC
. . TRBJ2-5 TRBV4-1 CASSPTGPQETQYF TGCGCCAGCAGCCCTACAGGGCCCCAAGAGACCCAGTACTTC
. . TRBJ2-7 TRBV2 CASSESPEQYF TGTGCCAGCAGTGAATCCCCCGAGCAGTACTTC
. . TRBJ2-5 TRBV5-8 CASSPGTLQETQYF TGTGCCAGCAGCCCCGGGACACTACAAGAGACCCAGTACTTC